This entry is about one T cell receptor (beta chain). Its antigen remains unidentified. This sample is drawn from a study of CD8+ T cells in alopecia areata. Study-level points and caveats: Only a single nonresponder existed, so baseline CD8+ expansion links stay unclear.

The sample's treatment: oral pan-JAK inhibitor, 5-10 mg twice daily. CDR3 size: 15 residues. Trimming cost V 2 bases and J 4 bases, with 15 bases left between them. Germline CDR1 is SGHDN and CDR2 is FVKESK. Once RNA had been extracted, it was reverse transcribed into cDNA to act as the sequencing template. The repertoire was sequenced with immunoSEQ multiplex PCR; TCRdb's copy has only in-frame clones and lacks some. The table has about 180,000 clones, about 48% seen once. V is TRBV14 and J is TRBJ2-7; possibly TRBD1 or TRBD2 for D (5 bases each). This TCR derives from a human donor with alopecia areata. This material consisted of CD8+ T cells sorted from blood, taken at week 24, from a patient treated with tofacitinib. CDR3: CASSQFIGTSYEQYF. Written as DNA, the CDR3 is TGTGCCAGCAGCCAATTCATTGGGACCTCGTACGAGCAGTACTTC.